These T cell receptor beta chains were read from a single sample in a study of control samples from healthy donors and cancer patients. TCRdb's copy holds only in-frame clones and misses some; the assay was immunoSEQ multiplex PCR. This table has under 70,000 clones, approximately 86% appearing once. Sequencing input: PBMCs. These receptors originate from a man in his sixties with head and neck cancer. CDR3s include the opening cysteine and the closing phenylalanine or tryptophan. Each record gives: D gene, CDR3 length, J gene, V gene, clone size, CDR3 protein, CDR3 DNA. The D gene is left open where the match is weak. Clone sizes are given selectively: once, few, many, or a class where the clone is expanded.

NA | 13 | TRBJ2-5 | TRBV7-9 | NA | CASSYSTSETQYF | TGTGCCAGCAGCTATTCGACCTCAGAGACCCAGTACTTC
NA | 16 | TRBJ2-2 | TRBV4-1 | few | CASSQVGRGALGELFF | TGCGCCAGCAGCCAAGTAGGCCGTGGAGCCCTCGGGGAGCTGTTTTTT
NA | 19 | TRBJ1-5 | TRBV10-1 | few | CASSESGWGRQGRNQPQHF | TGCGCCAGCAGTGAGTCCGGCTGGGGTCGGCAGGGGCGGAATCAGCCCCAGCATTTT
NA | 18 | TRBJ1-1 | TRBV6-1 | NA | CASSEAKFQEGIDTEAFF | TGTGCCAGCAGTGAAGCGAAGTTCCAGGAGGGGATTGACACTGAAGCTTTCTTT
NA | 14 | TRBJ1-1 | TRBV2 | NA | CASREAGATGAAFF | TGTGCCAGCCGGGAGGCAGGTGCCACAGGCGCAGCTTTCTTT
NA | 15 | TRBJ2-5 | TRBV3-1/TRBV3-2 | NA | CASSHETSRETTQYF | TGTGCCAGCAGCCACGAGACAAGCCGTGAAACGACCCAGTACTTC
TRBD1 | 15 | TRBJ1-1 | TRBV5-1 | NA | CASSGLQGANTEAFF | TGCGCCAGCAGCGGATTACAGGGGGCGAACACTGAAGCTTTCTTT
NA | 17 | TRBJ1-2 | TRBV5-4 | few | CASSLGDRPLLMHGYTF | TGTGCCAGCAGCTTGGGAGACAGACCGTTGCTGATGCATGGCTACACCTTC
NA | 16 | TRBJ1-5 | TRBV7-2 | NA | CASSENGAGMGQPQHF | TGTGCCAGCAGCGAAAACGGGGCGGGGATGGGGCAACCCCAGCATTTT
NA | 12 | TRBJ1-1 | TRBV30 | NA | CAWSTTWAEAFF | TGTGCCTGGAGTACGACTTGGGCTGAAGCTTTCTTT
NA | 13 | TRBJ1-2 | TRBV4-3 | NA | CASSQSSGYGYTF | TGCGCCAGCAGCCAATCTTCCGGCTATGGCTACACCTTC
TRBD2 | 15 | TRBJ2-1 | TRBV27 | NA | CASRRAGVRYNEQFF | TGTGCCAGCCGAAGAGCGGGAGTGCGCTACAATGAGCAGTTCTTC
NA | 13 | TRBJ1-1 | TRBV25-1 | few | CASSRGGYTEAFF | TGTGCCAGCAGCCGTGGGGGCTACACTGAAGCTTTCTTT
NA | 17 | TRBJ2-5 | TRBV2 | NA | CASSERIAGFPGGTQYF | TGTGCCAGCAGTGAAAGAATAGCGGGGTTCCCAGGGGGGACCCAGTACTTC
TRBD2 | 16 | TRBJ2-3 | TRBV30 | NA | CAWSDPSGGATDTQYF | TGTGCCTGGAGTGACCCCTCCGGGGGGGCGACAGATACGCAGTATTTT
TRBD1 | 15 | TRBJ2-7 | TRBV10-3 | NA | CATGRPGQGSYEQYF | TGTGCCACAGGCCGCCCGGGACAGGGCTCCTACGAGCAGTACTTC